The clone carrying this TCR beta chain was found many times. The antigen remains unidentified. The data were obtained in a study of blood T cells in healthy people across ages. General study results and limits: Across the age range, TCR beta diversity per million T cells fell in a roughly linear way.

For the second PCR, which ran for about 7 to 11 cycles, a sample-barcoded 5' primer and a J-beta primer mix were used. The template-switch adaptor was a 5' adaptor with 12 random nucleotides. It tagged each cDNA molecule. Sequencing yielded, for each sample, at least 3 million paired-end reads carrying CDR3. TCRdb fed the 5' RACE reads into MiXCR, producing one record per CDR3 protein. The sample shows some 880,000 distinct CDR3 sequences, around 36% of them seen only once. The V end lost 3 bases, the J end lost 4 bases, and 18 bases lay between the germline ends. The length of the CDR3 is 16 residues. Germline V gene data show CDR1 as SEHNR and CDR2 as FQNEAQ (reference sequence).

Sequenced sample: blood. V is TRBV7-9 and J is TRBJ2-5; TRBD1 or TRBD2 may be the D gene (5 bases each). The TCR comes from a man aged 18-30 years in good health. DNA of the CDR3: TGTGCCAGCAGCTTTTCCTCCGGGGACCTGCCAGAGACCCAGTACTTC. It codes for CASSFSSGDLPETQYF.